These T cell receptor beta chains were read from a single sample in a study of CD8 T cells in ankylosing spondylitis. MiXCR was run by TCRdb on the 5' RACE reads, yielding one entry per CDR3 protein. Among 220,000 or so distinct CDR3 sequences, approximately 10% were seen once, and the ten largest hold over 20%. The source material was blood, either unsorted or a sorted T cell fraction (not recorded which). The source is a male donor with ankylosing spondylitis or in good health (not recorded which). Each CDR3 is given with its conserved first and last residue. The D gene is left open where the match is weak. Expanded clones are given a class, and other clones once, few, many or no size at all.

CASSLGGLAYYNEQFF	TGTGCCAGCAGCTTAGGGGGTCTAGCGTACTACAATGAGCAGTTCTTC	many	NA	TRBJ2-1	TRBV7-8
CASGPLGDPYEQYF	TGTGCCAGCGGTCCCCTTGGGGACCCCTACGAGCAGTACTTC	few	NA	TRBJ2-7	TRBV27
CASSYLDRVKAGELFF	TGTGCCAGCAGTTACCTGGACAGGGTAAAGGCCGGGGAGCTGTTTTTT	few	TRBD1	TRBJ2-2	TRBV6-5
CASSPLGGGAMNTQYF	TGTGCCAGCAGTCCCCTAGGCGGGGGGGCCATGAATACGCAGTATTTT	many	TRBD2	TRBJ2-3	TRBV6-1
CASSRGGANVLTF	TGTGCCAGCAGCCGGGGGGGGGCCAACGTCCTGACTTTC	many	NA	TRBJ2-6	TRBV12-3/TRBV12-4
CASSLAVEGADIQYF	TGCGCCAGCAGCTTGGCTGTGGAGGGGGCGGACATTCAGTACTTC	few	NA	TRBJ2-4	TRBV5-1
CASSLGPASGGKNIQYF	TGTGCCAGCAGCTTGGGACCAGCTAGCGGGGGTAAAAACATTCAGTACTTC	many	TRBD2	TRBJ2-4	TRBV7-2
CSAIRGQGELFF	TGCAGCGCTATTCGGGGGCAGGGGGAGCTGTTTTTT	many	NA	TRBJ2-2	TRBV29-1
CASSSGTGTTEAFF	TGTGCCAGTAGCTCCGGGACAGGGACCACTGAAGCTTTCTTT	NA	TRBD1	TRBJ1-1	TRBV6-1
CASSFRGQYEQYF	TGTGCCAGCAGCTTTCGGGGGCAATACGAGCAGTACTTC	many	NA	TRBJ2-7	TRBV7-2
CASSYAIAGGQETQYF	TGTGCCAGCAGTTACGCGATAGCGGGGGGGCAAGAGACCCAGTACTTC	few	TRBD2	TRBJ2-5	TRBV6-5
CASSQGGGRSYEQYF	TGTGCCAGCAGCCAGGGCGGGGGGCGCTCCTACGAGCAGTACTTC	few	TRBD2	TRBJ2-7	TRBV7-9
CATSVGQAFNQPQHF	TGTGCCACCAGCGTGGGACAGGCCTTTAATCAGCCCCAGCATTTT	many	TRBD1	TRBJ1-5	TRBV15
CASSQAGQGYEQYF	TGTGCCAGCAGCCAAGCCGGGCAGGGCTACGAGCAGTACTTC	NA	NA	TRBJ2-7	TRBV7-2
CASSFPPGLTYEQYF	TGTGCCAGCAGTTTCCCTCCGGGACTAACATACGAGCAGTACTTC	many	TRBD2	TRBJ2-7	TRBV12-3/TRBV12-4
CASSGGVGTDTQYF	TGTGCCAGCTCCGGGGGGGTTGGCACAGATACGCAGTATTTT	many	TRBD2	TRBJ2-3	TRBV7-3
CASSGQGVGDTQYF	TGTGCCAGCAGCGGACAGGGTGTGGGAGATACGCAGTATTTT	many	TRBD1	TRBJ2-3	TRBV5-8
CASSFVSSWETQYF	TGTGCCAGCAGTTTCGTCTCTAGCTGGGAGACCCAGTACTTC	NA	NA	TRBJ2-5	TRBV12-3/TRBV12-4
CASSSDGTGSYEQYF	TGTGCCAGCAGCTCCGACGGGACAGGGTCCTACGAGCAGTACTTC	many	TRBD1	TRBJ2-7	TRBV11-2
CASSLPGTWNQPQHF	TGTGCCAGCAGTTTACCCGGGACGTGGAATCAGCCCCAGCATTTT	many	NA	TRBJ1-5	TRBV28
CSTLRWETQYF	TGCAGTACCCTACGTTGGGAGACCCAGTACTTC	few	NA	TRBJ2-5	TRBV20-1
CASSNPGLDTEAFF	TGCGCCAGCAGCAATCCAGGGTTGGACACTGAAGCTTTCTTT	many	NA	TRBJ1-1	TRBV5-1
CASSLGRLAESYEQYF	TGTGCCAGCAGCTTAGGTCGTTTAGCGGAGTCCTACGAGCAGTACTTC	few	NA	TRBJ2-7	TRBV7-2
CASSFTGEGDIQYF	TGTGCCAGCAGCTTTACAGGGGAGGGGGACATTCAGTACTTC	many	NA	TRBJ2-4	TRBV7-8
CSAREPRLAGARTGELFF	TGCAGTGCTAGGGAACCCCGTCTAGCGGGGGCGAGGACCGGGGAGCTGTTTTTT	NA	TRBD2	TRBJ2-2	TRBV20-1
CASRSTGENTEAFF	TGTGCCAGCAGATCCACAGGGGAGAACACTGAAGCTTTCTTT	few	TRBD1	TRBJ1-1	TRBV5-5
CASSPNPGLAGDEGTDTQYF	TGTGCCAGCAGCCCAAACCCGGGACTAGCGGGGGATGAGGGCACAGATACGCAGTATTTT	NA	TRBD2	TRBJ2-3	TRBV7-6
CASSSVWNSPLHF	TGTGCCAGCAGCTCAGTCTGGAATTCACCCCTCCACTTT	many	NA	TRBJ1-6	TRBV7-3
CASSPASGGHTDTQYF	TGCGCCAGCAGCCCCGCTAGCGGGGGGCACACAGATACGCAGTATTTT	many	TRBD2	TRBJ2-3	TRBV5-1
CSAERGGTDTQYF	TGCAGTGCTGAGCGGGGGGGAACAGATACGCAGTATTTT	many	TRBD2	TRBJ2-3	TRBV20-1
CASSAVGTGTIYEQYF	TGCGCCAGCAGCGCTGTAGGGACAGGGACTATCTACGAGCAGTACTTC	many	TRBD1	TRBJ2-7	TRBV5-1
CASSPGLGDYEQYF	TGTGCCAGCAGTCCGGGACTAGGGGACTACGAGCAGTACTTC	few	TRBD2	TRBJ2-7	TRBV3-1
CAISDGEYSNQPQHF	TGTGCCATCAGTGATGGGGAGTATAGCAATCAGCCCCAGCATTTT	many	NA	TRBJ1-5	TRBV10-3
CASSFFRGPNNEQFF	TGTGCCAGCAGTTTTTTCAGGGGGCCAAACAATGAGCAGTTCTTC	NA	TRBD1	TRBJ2-1	TRBV12-3/TRBV12-4
CASGPGASQETQYF	TGTGCCAGCGGGCCGGGAGCCAGTCAAGAGACCCAGTACTTC	many	NA	TRBJ2-5	TRBV12-3/TRBV12-4
CASSWYNEQFF	TGTGCCAGCAGTTGGTACAATGAGCAGTTCTTC	many	NA	TRBJ2-1	TRBV12-3/TRBV12-4
CATSDLVPPSRATNEKLFF	TGTGCCACCAGTGATTTGGTACCCCCGTCCCGTGCAACTAATGAAAAACTGTTTTTT	many	NA	TRBJ1-4	TRBV24-1
CASSIGSRDGYTF	TGTGCCAGCAGCATCGGGAGTAGGGATGGCTACACCTTC	many	NA	TRBJ1-2	TRBV6-1
CASSTMGQGTDTQYF	TGCGCCAGCAGCACAATGGGACAGGGGACAGATACGCAGTATTTT	many	TRBD1	TRBJ2-3	TRBV5-1
CASSVDESTDTQYF	TGTGCCAGCAGCGTAGATGAGAGCACAGATACGCAGTATTTT	many	NA	TRBJ2-3	TRBV9
CSVELAGTYNEQFF	TGCAGCGTGGAGCTAGCGGGGACCTACAATGAGCAGTTCTTC	NA	TRBD2	TRBJ2-1	TRBV29-1
CASSSGDGNEKLFF	TGCGCCAGCAGCTCGGGGGACGGTAATGAAAAACTGTTTTTT	many	NA	TRBJ1-4	TRBV5-1
CASSLRTAGGPGTQYF	TGTGCCAGCAGCTTAAGGACTGCGGGGGGGCCTGGCACGCAGTATTTT	NA	TRBD2	TRBJ2-3	TRBV7-3
CASSLVAASTDTQYF	TGCGCCAGCAGCTTGGTTGCGGCTAGCACAGATACGCAGTATTTT	many	NA	TRBJ2-3	TRBV5-1
CASSPQRTGSGETQYF	TGTGCCAGCTCACCACAAAGGACAGGGAGCGGAGAGACCCAGTACTTC	NA	TRBD1	TRBJ2-5	TRBV18
CSVKELDQPQHF	TGTAGCGTTAAGGAGTTGGATCAGCCCCAGCATTTT	many	NA	TRBJ1-5	TRBV29-1
CASSLWGGEEDEQFF	TGTGCCAGCAGTTTATGGGGGGGCGAGGAGGATGAGCAGTTCTTC	many	NA	TRBJ2-1	TRBV12-3/TRBV12-4
CASSPERDSYNEQFF	TGCGCCAGCAGCCCCGAACGTGACTCGTACAATGAGCAGTTCTTC	NA	NA	TRBJ2-1	TRBV5-1
CASSSDSGGAGEQFF	TGTGCCAGCAGCTCGGATAGCGGGGGGGCCGGTGAGCAGTTCTTC	many	TRBD2	TRBJ2-1	TRBV7-6
CASSSAQQGGYTF	TGTGCCAGCAGTTCGGCCCAGCAGGGTGGCTACACCTTC	NA	NA	TRBJ1-2	TRBV28
CATSDLAGFGETQYF	TGTGCCACCAGTGATTTAGCGGGGTTTGGAGAGACCCAGTACTTC	many	TRBD2	TRBJ2-5	TRBV24-1